The rows below give T cell receptor beta chains drawn from one sample of a study of glioma-infiltrating T cells. TCRdb reprocessed the multiplex PCR reads via MiXCR and lists one record per CDR3 protein. The data show around 140,000 distinct CDR3 sequences, 35% to 50% seen once. The sequenced sample was glioma tissue, nonneoplastic brain tissue, or PBMCs (not recorded which). These receptors originate from a human donor with low-grade glioma or glioblastoma, undergoing nonglioma brain surgery, or in good health (not recorded which). Each CDR3 is given with its conserved first and last residue. Fields, in order: V gene, J gene, clone size, D gene, CDR3 DNA, CDR3 protein. A D gene is named only where the DNA matches it firmly. Clone sizes are given selectively: once, few, many, or a class where the clone is expanded.

>TRBV28|TRBJ1-5|NA|NA
TGTGCCAGCAGTTTCATCGGGATTGATCGCAATCAGCCCCAGCATTTT
CASSFIGIDRNQPQHF
>TRBV6-1|TRBJ2-7|NA|NA
TGTGCCTGCAGTTCGATGCGGCCAGCCGAGCAGTACTTC
CACSSMRPAEQYF
>TRBV27|TRBJ2-5|NA|NA
TGTGCCACCGCCGTGGGGGGTGGGTTCCAAGAGACCCAGTACTTC
CATAVGGGFQETQYF
>TRBV10-2|TRBJ2-1|NA|TRBD1
TGCGCCAGCAGCGGGACAGGGGTTCATCCGTACAATGAGCAGTTCTTC
CASSGTGVHPYNEQFF
>TRBV6-2/TRBV6-3|TRBJ2-1|NA|TRBD2
TGTGCCAGCAGTTCGGGACTAGCGGGGGGTAACAATGAGCAGTTCTTC
CASSSGLAGGNNEQFF
>TRBV28|TRBJ1-2|NA|NA
TGTGCCAGCAGTCTTCATCCTAACTATGGCTACACCTTC
CASSLHPNYGYTF
>TRBV4-1|TRBJ1-5|few|TRBD1
TGCGCCAGCAGCCAAGATTTAAGGGGGCAGAGTCAGCCCCAGCATTTT
CASSQDLRGQSQPQHF
>TRBV12-3/TRBV12-4|TRBJ1-6|NA|NA
TGTGCCAGCAGTTTAGAGGCCATGGATTCACCCCTCCACTTT
CASSLEAMDSPLHF
>TRBV19|TRBJ1-1|NA|TRBD1
TGTGCCAGTAGGGGACAGGGGATCACTGAAGCTTTCTTT
CASRGQGITEAFF
>TRBV20-1|TRBJ1-3|few|NA
TGCAGTGCCCCTGAAGGAAACACCATATATTTT
CSAPEGNTIYF
>TRBV18|TRBJ2-5|few|NA
TGTGCCAGCTCACCAGTATTACAGCACTACCAAGAGACCCAGTACTTC
CASSPVLQHYQETQYF
>TRBV4-1|TRBJ1-2|few|TRBD1
TGCGCCAGCAGCTACAGGGGCGGCTACACCTTC
CASSYRGGYTF
>TRBV6-2/TRBV6-3|TRBJ2-5|NA|NA
TGTGCCAGCAGTTACGTTCCCACGGCGGAGACCCAGTACTTC
CASSYVPTAETQYF
>TRBV6-4|TRBJ1-1|NA|NA
TGTGCCAGCAGTCCCGAAGAGGGCACTGAAGCTTTCTTT
CASSPEEGTEAFF
>TRBV6-1|TRBJ2-7|NA|TRBD2
TGTGCCAGCAGTCGGACTAGCGTGGGTAACGAGCAGTACTTC
CASSRTSVGNEQYF
>TRBV24-1|TRBJ2-1|NA|TRBD2
TGTGCCACCAGTGATTTTGGAGCGGGAAGTTACAATGAGCAGTTCTTC
CATSDFGAGSYNEQFF
>TRBV20-1|TRBJ2-1|NA|TRBD1
TGCAGTGCGCCCCGGGACAGGGGGTACAGCTCCTACAATGAGCAGTTCTTC
CSAPRDRGYSSYNEQFF
>TRBV25-1|TRBJ2-1|NA|NA
TGTGCCAGCAGTTCCACCAATGAGCAGTTCTTC
CASSSTNEQFF
>TRBV6-1|TRBJ2-1|few|TRBD2
TGTGCCAGCAGTGCTCTTAGCGGGGGGGCCAATGAGCAGTTCTTC
CASSALSGGANEQFF
>TRBV24-1|TRBJ2-7|NA|NA
TGTGCCACCAGTGATTTGCCTGTAGATGCAGGGATATTCGACGAGCAGTACTTC
CATSDLPVDAGIFDEQYF
>TRBV20-1|TRBJ1-2|NA|NA
TGCAGTGCTAGAGATCGAGGGGGTGTAACTGGCTACACCTTC
CSARDRGGVTGYTF